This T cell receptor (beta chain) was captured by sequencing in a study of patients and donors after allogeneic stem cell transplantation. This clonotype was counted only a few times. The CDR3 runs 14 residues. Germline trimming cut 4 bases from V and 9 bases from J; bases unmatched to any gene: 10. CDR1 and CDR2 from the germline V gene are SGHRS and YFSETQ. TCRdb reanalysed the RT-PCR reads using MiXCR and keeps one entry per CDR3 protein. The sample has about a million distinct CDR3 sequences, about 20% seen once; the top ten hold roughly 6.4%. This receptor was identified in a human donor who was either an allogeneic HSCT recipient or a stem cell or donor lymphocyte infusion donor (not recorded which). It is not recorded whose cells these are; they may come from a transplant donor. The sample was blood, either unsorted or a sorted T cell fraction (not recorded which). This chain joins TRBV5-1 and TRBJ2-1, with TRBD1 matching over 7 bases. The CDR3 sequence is CASSVPGQSREQFF. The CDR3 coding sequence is TGCGCCAGCAGCGTACCGGGACAGAGTCGTGAGCAGTTCTTC.